One and the same sample provided the 17 T cell receptor beta chains below, sequenced in a study of T cell responses to AZD1222 COVID-19 vaccine. Assay used: immunoSEQ multiplex PCR; TCRdb lists only in-frame clones, some missing. Here the sample spans tens of thousands of clones, over 80% being singletons. The material sequenced was peripheral blood, taken on day 0 of AZD1222 vaccination. The receptor set was obtained from an adult in good health.

The chain is built from TRBV13 and TRBJ2-1; 7 bases agree with TRBD2. Trimming at V came to 3 bases and at J to 5 bases, leaving 7 bases not matched to a gene. Per germline, CDR1 PRHDT and CDR2 FYEKMQ (reference sequence). The CDR3 sequence is 15 residues long. In nucleotides, the CDR3 is TGTGCCAGCAGCTTCCACCTAGCGGAGAACAATGAGCAGTTCTTC. It codes for CASSFHLAENNEQFF.

The V and J genes are TRBV3-1 (or the pseudogene TRBV3-2) and TRBJ2-7, with 9 bases lining up with TRBD2. CDR1 and CDR2 from the germline V gene are LGHDT and YNNKEL (reference sequence). V lost 2 bases and J lost 4; bases outside the gene matches: 9. This CDR3 comprises 16 residues. The CDR3 DNA follows: TGTGCCAGCAGCCAAACCCCAGAGGCGGGGGGGTACGAGCAGTACTTC. This codes for CASSQTPEAGGYEQYF.

The chain employs TRBV28 and TRBJ2-2, with 7 positions matching TRBD1. J lost 4 bases, V lost 6 bases, and 8 bases had no gene match. Looked up from germline, CDR1 is MDHEN and CDR2 is SYDVKM. The CDR3 spans 15 residues. The CDR3 sequence: CASSYHRGGTGELFF. The CDR3 DNA sequence: TGTGCCAGCAGCTACCACAGGGGCGGCACCGGGGAGCTGTTTTTT.

V is TRBV21-1 and J is TRBJ1-4. TRBV21-1 is marked as a pseudogene. CDR3 size: 15 residues. CDR3 region: CASSLTTATNEKLFF. The CDR3, as DNA: TGTGCCAGCAGCCTAACGACTGCAACTAATGAAAAACTGTTTTTT.

The V call is TRBV6-5, the J call TRBJ2-7; the D is unclear. Germline-derived CDR1 and CDR2 are MNHEY and SVGAGI. With 6 bases removed from V and 1 base from J, the gap between germline ends came to 13 bases. The CDR3 covers 14 residues. In nucleotides, the CDR3 is TGTGCCAGCAGCCCGTGGGCAGCTTCCTACGAGCAGTACTTC. Amino acid sequence: CASSPWAASYEQYF.

This chain uses TRBV11-2 with TRBJ1-2; a possible D gene is TRBD1 (5 bases). Germline assignment: CDR1 SGHAT and CDR2 FQNNGV. The V end was cut by 5 bases, the J end by 4 bases, with 14 bases between. This CDR3 spans 14 amino acids. CDR3 sequence: CASSPGRESYGYTF. CDR3 DNA sequence: TGTGCCAGCAGCCCTGGCAGGGAGAGCTATGGCTACACCTTC.

This chain uses TRBV5-1 with TRBJ2-7, with 10 bases aligning to TRBD1. The CDR3 is 14 amino acids. The junction had 4 bases not matched to a gene; V was cut back by 4 bases and J by 3 bases. Germline assignment: CDR1 SGHRS and CDR2 YFSETQ. CDR3 coding DNA: TGCGCCAGCAGCACGGACAGGGGGAGCTACGAGCAGTACTTC. As protein: CASSTDRGSYEQYF.

Remarks on this clone: A junction boundary mismatches the germline segment, possibly from a read error. The genes are TRBV5-8 and TRBJ2-4; TRBD1 matches 7 bases. The CDR3 loop spans 15 amino acids. Germline V gene lookup returns CDR1 SGHTS and CDR2 YDEGEE. The CDR3 sequence is CASSYDFRTGVLGGF. The CDR3 region has the DNA TGTGCCAGCAGCTATGATTTTAGGACAGGAGTTTTGGGTGGGTTC.

The chain employs TRBV28 and TRBJ1-2; no reliable D call. The CDR3 is 10 amino acids. CDR1 is MDHEN, CDR2 SYDVKM, per germline. The CDR3 here is CGSRSYGYTF. The CDR3 bases are TGTGGCTCTAGAAGTTATGGCTACACCTTC.

This chain uses TRBV6-2 or TRBV6-3 with TRBJ1-5; D may be TRBD1 (6 bases). V dropped 4 bases and J dropped 7 bases, with 11 bases sitting between them. CDR3 length equals 13 residues. Per germline, CDR1 MNHEY and CDR2 SVGEGT. This chain's CDR3 is CASSSDRRQPQHF. The CDR3 DNA follows: TGTGCCAGCAGTTCGGACAGAAGGCAGCCCCAGCATTTT.

This clone is a singleton in its sample. The chain uses TRBV9 and TRBJ2-7, with 9 bases fitting TRBD1. This CDR3 has 14 residues. Trimming took 3 bases from V and 5 from J; bases not matched to a gene: 6. In germline, CDR1 is SGDLS, CDR2 YYNGEE. CDR3 nucleotide sequence: TGTGCCAGCAGCGCAGGACAGGGGCCCAACGAGCAGTACTTC. It codes for CASSAGQGPNEQYF.

The V gene is TRBV5-6, the J gene TRBJ1-2, with 7 bases identical to TRBD1. The CDR3 totals 15 residues. The J segment lost 7 bases and the V segment lost 0 bases, leaving 9 bases of the junction unmatched. CDR1 and CDR2 from the germline V gene are SGHDT and YYEEEE. The CDR3 nucleotides read TGTGCCAGCAGCTTGGGTCCGGGACAGCCCTTTGGCTACACCTTC. Residues: CASSLGPGQPFGYTF.

The gene calls are TRBV28 and TRBJ1-4, with TRBD1 as a possible D gene (5 bases). The germline gives CDR1 MDHEN, CDR2 SYDVKM. CDR3 length equals 15 residues. V lost 7 bases and J 7 bases, leaving 19 bases between the germline ends. The CDR3 reads CASKVGVGGGEKLFF. The CDR3, as DNA: TGTGCCAGCAAGGTCGGTGTCGGGGGTGGTGAAAAACTGTTTTTT.

This clone was picked up a small number of times. The rearrangement links TRBV15 to TRBJ2-3; no definite D call. Trimming removed 5 bases at V and 6 bases at J, with 9 bases between. There are 12 residues in the CDR3. Germline CDR1 and CDR2: LNHNV and YYDKDF (reference sequence). The CDR3 loop is CATSYLGDTQYF. CDR3 DNA: TGTGCCACCAGCTACCTAGGTGATACGCAGTATTTT.

This clone appeared a few times. This sequence joins TRBV19 and TRBJ1-5; D possibly corresponds to TRBD1 (5 bases). This CDR3 spans 13 amino acids. Trimming cost V 5 bases and J 5 bases, with 10 bases left between them. Germline V lookup: CDR1 LNHDA, CDR2 SQIVND (reference sequence). This CDR3 is CASSLGGDQPQHF. The CDR3, as DNA: TGTGCCAGTAGTCTCGGGGGGGATCAGCCCCAGCATTTT.

The rearrangement uses TRBV7-2 and TRBJ2-7; D is possibly TRBD1 (5 bases). CDR3 length equals 15 residues. The V end was cut by 3 bases, the J end by 4 bases, with 16 bases between. Germline CDR1 SGHTA, CDR2 FQGNSA. CDR3 loop: CASSLDQGSSYEQYF. CDR3 nucleotides: TGTGCCAGCAGCTTGGACCAGGGCTCCTCTTACGAGCAGTACTTC.

The rearrangement uses TRBV5-4 and TRBJ2-5, with D possibly matching TRBD2 (5 bases). The CDR3 consists of 13 residues. Germline V gene lookup returns CDR1 SGHNT and CDR2 YYREEE (reference sequence). With 2 bases removed from V and 3 bases from J, the gap between germline ends came to 8 bases. The CDR3: CASSFVGEETQYF. In DNA, the CDR3 is TGTGCCAGCAGCTTTGTCGGGGAAGAGACCCAGTACTTC.